This TCR beta chain is drawn from a study of OX40 agonist ivuxolimab in advanced cancers. Study outcomes and limitations: Researchers did not establish what antigens the expanded peripheral T cells target.

Notes on this clone: No antigen is known for it. The identical CDR3 is also encoded by other nucleotide sequences in the sample.

Blood samples were obtained at baseline, cycle 4 day 1, and cycle 7 day 1. Sequencing used immunoSEQ multiplex PCR; TCRdb keeps in-frame clones, though not all of them. The repertoire holds 90,000 or so clones, 75% to 95% seen once, with around 2.6% in the top ten. CDR3 size: 15 residues. Trimming shortened V by 6 bases and J by 0 bases, and 13 bases separated the two germline ends. Germline V gives CDR1 MDHEN, CDR2 SYDVKM. Material: CD4+ or CD8+ T cells sorted from blood, obtained in a trial of the OX40 agonist ivuxolimab. The origin of this receptor is an adult with an advanced solid tumor such as melanoma, head and neck, liver or kidney cancer. The rearrangement joins TRBV28 to TRBJ2-3; the D is unclear. Written as DNA, the CDR3 is TGTGCCAGCAGAGCTGGGTTGTTAAGCACAGATACGCAGTATTTT. Translated, it gives CASRAGLLSTDTQYF.